The rows below give T cell receptor beta chains drawn from one sample of a study of cytomegalovirus exposure and HLA in healthy donors. Some clones are missing from TCRdb's copy, which holds only in-frame ones; the method was immunoSEQ multiplex PCR. The sample shows about 160,000 clones, roughly nine tenths of them seen only once. The sample consisted of PBMCs. The origin of the receptors is a man between 18 and 29 years old in good health and CMV-seropositive. Each CDR3 is given without its conserved first and last residue. Clone size is shown for a subset of rows, as once, few, many or a class of expanded clone.

clone size	V gene	J gene	CDR3 protein
.	TRBV5-4	TRBJ2-7	ASSLGGSGRYEQY
medium-sized	TRBV28	TRBJ2-7	ASSLSDRVTSEQY
.	TRBV27	TRBJ2-7	ASSLVAGASYEQY
.	TRBV30	TRBJ2-1	AWGLAGGNNEQF
.	TRBV4-1	TRBJ2-7	ASSQEEGDREQY
once	TRBV19	TRBJ1-5	ASSIEEGGGQPQH
.	TRBV19	TRBJ2-7	ASSSDREVSYEQY
.	TRBV13	TRBJ2-6	ASSPTGDSGANVLT
.	TRBV27	TRBJ2-3	ASSLRRPGLAGGWPGTDTQY
.	TRBV7-6	TRBJ2-7	ASSLTTGYEQY
.	TRBV5-1	TRBJ2-7	ASSLVPGAYEQY
few	TRBV19	TRBJ2-2	ASSYRGIGELF
.	TRBV7-8	TRBJ2-5	ASSQRLGQETQY
once	TRBV7-7	TRBJ2-2	ASSLSDGDGELF
.	TRBV4-1	TRBJ2-2	ASSRPGTSGSNTGELF
.	TRBV2	TRBJ1-2	ASSGENYGYT
few	TRBV11-2	TRBJ2-7	ASSLVGQGGSEQY
.	TRBV30	TRBJ2-3	AWSVPDREESTDTQY
.	TRBV6-5	TRBJ2-1	ASSYSGSQNNEQF
.	TRBV27	TRBJ2-1	ASSLAQSSGKQF
.	TRBV27	TRBJ2-3	ASSLFSGITDTQY
.	TRBV6-1	TRBJ2-5	ASRQQGAETQY
.	TRBV5-4	TRBJ2-1	ASSLGSRYNEQF
.	TRBV7-9	TRBJ2-7	ASSLVSGTSGYEQY
.	TRBV19	TRBJ2-2	ASSTRLVTNTGELF
.	TRBV9	TRBJ1-2	ASSPQDPYGYT
once	TRBV19	TRBJ1-5	ASSISDRANNQPQH
.	TRBV1	TRBJ1-1	TRPRGGGTEAF
.	TRBV29-1	TRBJ1-1	SVESGLNTEAF
.	TRBV29-1	TRBJ1-4	SVEGQGDEKLF
.	TRBV19	TRBJ2-3	ASSIGSGRSTDTQY
.	TRBV11-2	TRBJ2-7	ASSLGTGYEQY
.	TRBV27	TRBJ2-5	ASSLGTGGKETQY
.	TRBV30	TRBJ1-1	AWSVRGDTEAF
.	TRBV7-9	TRBJ1-1	ASSTVNTEAF